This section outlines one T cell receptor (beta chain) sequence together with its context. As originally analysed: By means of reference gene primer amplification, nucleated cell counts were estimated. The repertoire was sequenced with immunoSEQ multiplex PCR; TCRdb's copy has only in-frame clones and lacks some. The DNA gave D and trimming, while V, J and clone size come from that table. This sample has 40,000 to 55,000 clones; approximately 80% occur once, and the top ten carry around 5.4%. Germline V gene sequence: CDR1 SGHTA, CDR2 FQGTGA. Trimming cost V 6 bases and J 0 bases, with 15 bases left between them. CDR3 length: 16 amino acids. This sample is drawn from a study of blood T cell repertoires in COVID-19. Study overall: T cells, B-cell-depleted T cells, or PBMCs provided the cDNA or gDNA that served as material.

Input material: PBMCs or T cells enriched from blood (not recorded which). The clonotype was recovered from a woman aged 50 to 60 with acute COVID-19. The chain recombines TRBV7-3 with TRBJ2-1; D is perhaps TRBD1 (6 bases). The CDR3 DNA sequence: TGTGCCAGCAGTATTGTGGGACAAAGCTCCTACAATGAGCAGTTCTTC. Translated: CASSIVGQSSYNEQFF. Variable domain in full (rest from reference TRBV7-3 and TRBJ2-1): GAGVSQTPSNKVTEKGKYVELRCDPISGHTALYWYRQSLGQGPEFLIYFQGTGAADDSGLPNDRFFAVRPEGSVSTLKIQRTERGDSAVYLCASSIVGQSSYNEQFFGPGTRLTVL.